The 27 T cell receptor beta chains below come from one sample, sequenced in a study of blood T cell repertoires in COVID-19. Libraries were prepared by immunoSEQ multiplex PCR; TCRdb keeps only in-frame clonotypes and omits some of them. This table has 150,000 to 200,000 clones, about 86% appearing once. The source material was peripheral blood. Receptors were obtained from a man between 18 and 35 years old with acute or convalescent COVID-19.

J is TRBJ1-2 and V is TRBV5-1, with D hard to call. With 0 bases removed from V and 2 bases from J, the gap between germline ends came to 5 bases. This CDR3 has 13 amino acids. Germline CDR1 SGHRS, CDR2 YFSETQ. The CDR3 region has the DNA TGCGCCAGCAGCTTGGCTGTGAACTATGGCTACACCTTC. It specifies CASSLAVNYGYTF.

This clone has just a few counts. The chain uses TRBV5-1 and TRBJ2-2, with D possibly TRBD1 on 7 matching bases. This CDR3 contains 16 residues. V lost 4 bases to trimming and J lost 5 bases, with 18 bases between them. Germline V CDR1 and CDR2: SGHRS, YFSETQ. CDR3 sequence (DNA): TGCGCCAGCAGCCAGAGCTCTCAGGGGGGTACCGGGGAGCTGTTTTTT. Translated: CASSQSSQGGTGELFF.

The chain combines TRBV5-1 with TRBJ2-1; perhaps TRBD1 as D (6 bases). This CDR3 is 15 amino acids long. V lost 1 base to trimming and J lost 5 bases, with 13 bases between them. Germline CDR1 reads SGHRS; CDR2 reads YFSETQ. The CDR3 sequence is CASSLIHGGNNEQFF. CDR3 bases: TGCGCCAGCAGCTTGATCCATGGGGGCAACAATGAGCAGTTCTTC.

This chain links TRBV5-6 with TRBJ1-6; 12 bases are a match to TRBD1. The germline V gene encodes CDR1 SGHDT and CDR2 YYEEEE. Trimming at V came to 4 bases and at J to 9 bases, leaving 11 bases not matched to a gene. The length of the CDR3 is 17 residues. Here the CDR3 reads CASSRGQGAHYGSPLHF. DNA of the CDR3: TGTGCCAGCAGCCGGGGACAGGGGGCGCATTATGGTTCACCCCTCCACTTT. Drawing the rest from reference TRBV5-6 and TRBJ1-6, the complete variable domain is DAGVTQSPTHLIKTRGQQVTLRCSPKSGHDTVSWYQQALGQGPQFIFQYYEEEERQRGNFPDRFSGHQFPNYSSELNVNALLLGDSALYLCASSRGQGAHYGSPLHFGNGTRLTVT.

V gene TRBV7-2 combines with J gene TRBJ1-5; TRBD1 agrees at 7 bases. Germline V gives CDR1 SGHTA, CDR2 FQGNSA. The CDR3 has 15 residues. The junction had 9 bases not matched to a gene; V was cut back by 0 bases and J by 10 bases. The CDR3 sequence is CASSLAGTARGPQHF. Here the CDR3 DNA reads TGTGCCAGCAGCTTAGCAGGGACAGCTCGAGGACCCCAGCATTTT.

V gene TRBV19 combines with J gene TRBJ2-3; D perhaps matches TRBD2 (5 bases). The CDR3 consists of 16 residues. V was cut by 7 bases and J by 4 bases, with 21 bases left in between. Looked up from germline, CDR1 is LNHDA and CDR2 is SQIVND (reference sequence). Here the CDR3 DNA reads TGTGCCAGTACGGACGCCGGAGGACCTCACCCAGATACGCAGTATTTT. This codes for CASTDAGGPHPDTQYF.

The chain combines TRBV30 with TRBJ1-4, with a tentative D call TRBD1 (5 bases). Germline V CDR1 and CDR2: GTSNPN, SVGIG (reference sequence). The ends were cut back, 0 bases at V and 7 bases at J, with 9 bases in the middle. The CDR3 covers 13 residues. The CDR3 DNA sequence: TGTGCCTGGAGTGTAACAGGACCTGAAAAACTGTTTTTT. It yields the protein CAWSVTGPEKLFF.

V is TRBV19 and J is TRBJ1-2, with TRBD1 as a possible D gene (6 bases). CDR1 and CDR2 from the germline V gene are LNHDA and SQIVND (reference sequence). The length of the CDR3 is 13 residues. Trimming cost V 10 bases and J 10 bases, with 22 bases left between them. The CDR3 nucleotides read TGTGCCACCAGTTCGGGGGGCAGGGAACCCTACACCTTC. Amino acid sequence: CATSSGGREPYTF.

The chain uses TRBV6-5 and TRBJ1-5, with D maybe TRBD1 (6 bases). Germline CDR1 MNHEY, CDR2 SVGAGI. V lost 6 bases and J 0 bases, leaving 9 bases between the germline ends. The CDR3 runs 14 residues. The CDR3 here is CASRLRGSNQPQHF. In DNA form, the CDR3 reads TGTGCCAGCAGGCTCAGGGGTAGCAATCAGCCCCAGCATTTT.

CDR3 sequence (DNA): TGTGCCAGCAGCCAAGATCCGGTAGAGGATGAAAAACTGTTTTTT. It translates to CASSQDPVEDEKLFF. The chain uses TRBV4-2 and TRBJ1-4; D ambiguous. Germline V CDR1 and CDR2: LGHNA, YNFKEQ. This CDR3 region has 15 residues. The ends were cut back, 0 bases at V and 6 bases at J, with 11 bases in the middle.

CDR3 in DNA: TGTGCCAGCAGTGGCGACAGGGGGAGATACGAGCAGTACTTC. It codes for CASSGDRGRYEQYF. This chain links TRBV25-1 with TRBJ2-7; TRBD1 agrees at 9 bases. V lost 4 bases, J lost 4 bases, and 5 bases stayed unmatched. The length of the CDR3 is 14 residues. Germline CDR1 and CDR2: MGHDK and SYGVNS.

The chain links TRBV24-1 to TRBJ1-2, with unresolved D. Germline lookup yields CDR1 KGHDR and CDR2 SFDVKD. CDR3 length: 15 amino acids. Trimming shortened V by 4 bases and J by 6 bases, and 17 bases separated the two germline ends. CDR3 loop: CATSDRSRGLDGYTF. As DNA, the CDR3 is TGTGCCACCAGTGACCGGTCTCGGGGTTTGGATGGCTACACCTTC.

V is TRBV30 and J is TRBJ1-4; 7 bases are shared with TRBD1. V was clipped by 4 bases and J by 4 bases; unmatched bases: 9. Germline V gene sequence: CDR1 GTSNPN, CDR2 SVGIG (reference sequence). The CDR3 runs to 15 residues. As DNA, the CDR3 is TGTGCCTGGAATTTGGGACAGTCTTTTAATGAAAAACTGTTTTTT. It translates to CAWNLGQSFNEKLFF. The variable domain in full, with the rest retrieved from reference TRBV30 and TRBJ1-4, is SQTIHQWPATLVQPVGSPLSLECTVEGTSNPNLYWYRQAAGRGLQLLFYSVGIGQISSEVPQNLSASRPQDRQFILSSKKLLLSDSGFYLCAWNLGQSFNEKLFFGSGTQLSVL.

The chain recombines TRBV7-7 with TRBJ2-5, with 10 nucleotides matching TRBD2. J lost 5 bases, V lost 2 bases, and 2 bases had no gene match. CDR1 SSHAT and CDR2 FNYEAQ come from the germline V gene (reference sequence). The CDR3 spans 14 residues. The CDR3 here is CASSLRTSGETQYF. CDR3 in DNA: TGTGCCAGCAGCTTAAGGACTAGCGGCGAGACCCAGTACTTC.

CDR3 residues: CASSLIGVGQGFTSGNMNTEAFF. The CDR3 DNA reads TGTGCCAGCAGCTTAATTGGAGTCGGACAGGGATTTACGAGTGGCAACATGAACACTGAAGCTTTCTTT. V gene TRBV7-3 combines with J gene TRBJ1-1; TRBD1 agrees at 8 bases. Germline loops: CDR1 SGHTA, CDR2 FQGTGA. The trim removed 1 base at V and 0 bases at J, leaving 25 bases unmatched. This CDR3 has 23 amino acids.

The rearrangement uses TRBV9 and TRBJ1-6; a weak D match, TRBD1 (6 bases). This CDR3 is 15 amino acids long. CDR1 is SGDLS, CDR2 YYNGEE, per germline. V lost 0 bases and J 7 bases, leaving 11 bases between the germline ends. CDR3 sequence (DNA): TGTGCCAGCAGCGTAGATGGGGGGGCGAATTCACCCCTCCACTTT. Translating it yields CASSVDGGANSPLHF.

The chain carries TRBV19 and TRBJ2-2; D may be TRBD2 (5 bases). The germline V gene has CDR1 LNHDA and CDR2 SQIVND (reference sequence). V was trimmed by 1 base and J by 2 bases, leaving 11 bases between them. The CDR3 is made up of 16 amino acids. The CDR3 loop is CASSIGGPPNTGELFF. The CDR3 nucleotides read TGTGCCAGTAGTATAGGAGGGCCTCCTAACACCGGGGAGCTGTTTTTT.

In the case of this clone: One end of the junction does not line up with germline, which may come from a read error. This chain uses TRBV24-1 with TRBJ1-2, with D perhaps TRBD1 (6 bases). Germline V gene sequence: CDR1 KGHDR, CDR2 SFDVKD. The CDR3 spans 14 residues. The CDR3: CATSDLTGNSGYTF. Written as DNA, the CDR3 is TGTGCCACCAGTGATTTGACAGGGAACTCTGGCTACACCTTC.

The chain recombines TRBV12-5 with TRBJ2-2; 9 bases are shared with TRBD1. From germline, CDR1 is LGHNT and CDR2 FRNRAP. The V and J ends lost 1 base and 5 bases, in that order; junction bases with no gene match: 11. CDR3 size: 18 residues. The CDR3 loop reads CASGLENRGLYLTGELFF. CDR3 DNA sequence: TGTGCTAGTGGTTTGGAAAACAGGGGGCTATACCTTACCGGGGAGCTGTTTTTT.

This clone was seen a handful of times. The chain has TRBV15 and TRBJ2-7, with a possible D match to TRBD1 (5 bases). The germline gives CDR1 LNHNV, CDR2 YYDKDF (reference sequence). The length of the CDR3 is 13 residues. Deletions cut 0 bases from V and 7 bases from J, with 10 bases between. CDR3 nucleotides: TGTGCCACCAGCAGAGAAAAGGGGCGGGAGCAGTACGTC. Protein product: CATSREKGREQYV.

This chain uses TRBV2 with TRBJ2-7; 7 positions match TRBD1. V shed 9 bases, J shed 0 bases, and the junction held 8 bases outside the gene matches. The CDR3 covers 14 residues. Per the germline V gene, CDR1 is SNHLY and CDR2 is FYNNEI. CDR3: CASRGTASSYEQYF. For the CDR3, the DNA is TGTGCCAGTAGAGGGACAGCGAGCTCCTACGAGCAGTACTTC.

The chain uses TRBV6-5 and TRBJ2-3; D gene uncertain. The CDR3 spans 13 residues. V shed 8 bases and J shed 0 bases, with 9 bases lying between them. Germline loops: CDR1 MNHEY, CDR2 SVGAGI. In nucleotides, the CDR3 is TGTGCCAGCTTGGCGGCTAGCACAGATACGCAGTATTTT. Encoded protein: CASLAASTDTQYF.

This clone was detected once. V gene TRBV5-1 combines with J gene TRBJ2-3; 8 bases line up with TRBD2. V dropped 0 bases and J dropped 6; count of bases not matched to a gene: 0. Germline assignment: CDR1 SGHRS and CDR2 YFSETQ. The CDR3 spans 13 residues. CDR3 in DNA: TGCGCCAGCAGCTTGGGACTAGCGGATACGCAGTATTTT. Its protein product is CASSLGLADTQYF.

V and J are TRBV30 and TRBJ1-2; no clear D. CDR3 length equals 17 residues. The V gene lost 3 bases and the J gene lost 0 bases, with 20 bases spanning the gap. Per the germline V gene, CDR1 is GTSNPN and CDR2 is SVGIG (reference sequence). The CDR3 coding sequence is TGTGCCTGGAGGGTTACCCACCACTCGGGAGCTAACTATGGCTACACCTTC. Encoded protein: CAWRVTHHSGANYGYTF.

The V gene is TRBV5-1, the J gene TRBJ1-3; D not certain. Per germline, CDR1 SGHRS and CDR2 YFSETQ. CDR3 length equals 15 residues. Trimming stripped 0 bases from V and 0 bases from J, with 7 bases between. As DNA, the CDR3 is TGCGCCAGCAGCTTGGGGGAGAGCTCTGGAAACACCATATATTTT. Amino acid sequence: CASSLGESSGNTIYF.

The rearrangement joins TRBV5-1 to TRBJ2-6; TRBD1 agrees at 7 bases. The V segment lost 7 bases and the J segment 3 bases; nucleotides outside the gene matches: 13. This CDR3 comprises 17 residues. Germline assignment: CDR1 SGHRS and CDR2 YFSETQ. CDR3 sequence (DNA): TGCGCCAGCCCTCGACGGGACAGCAAGTTTGGGGCCAACGTCCTGACTTTC. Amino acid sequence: CASPRRDSKFGANVLTF.

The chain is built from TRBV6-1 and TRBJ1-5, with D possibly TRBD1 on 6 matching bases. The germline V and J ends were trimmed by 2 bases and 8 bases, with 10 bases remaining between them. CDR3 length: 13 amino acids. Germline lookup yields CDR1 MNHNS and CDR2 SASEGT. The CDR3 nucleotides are TGTGCCAGCAGTGAAAAACAGGGTGAGCCCCAGCATTTT. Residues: CASSEKQGEPQHF.